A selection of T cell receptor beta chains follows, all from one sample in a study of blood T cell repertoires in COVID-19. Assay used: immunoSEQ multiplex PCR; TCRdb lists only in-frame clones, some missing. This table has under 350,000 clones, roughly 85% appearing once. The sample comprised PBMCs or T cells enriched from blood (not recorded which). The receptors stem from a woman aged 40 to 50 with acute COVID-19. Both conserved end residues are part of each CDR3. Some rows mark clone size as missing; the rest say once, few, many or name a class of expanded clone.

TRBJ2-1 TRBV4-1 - CASSQGLSGSFYEQFF
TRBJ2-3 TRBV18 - CASSPPQSDTQYF
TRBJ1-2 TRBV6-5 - CASSYSMTVPGYTF
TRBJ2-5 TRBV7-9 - CASKQTGKETQYF
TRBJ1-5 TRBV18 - CASSPGTGYSNQPQHF
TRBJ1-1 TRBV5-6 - CASSLLTHRDTRNEAFF
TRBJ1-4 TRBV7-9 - CASSPWTVNPTNEKLFF
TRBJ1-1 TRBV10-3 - CAIRGERNTEAFF
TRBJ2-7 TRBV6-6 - CASNPRAGAQYF
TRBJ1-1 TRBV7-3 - CASSPGGDLEAFF
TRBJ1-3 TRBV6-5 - CASRWTGAGNTIYF
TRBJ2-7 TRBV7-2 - CASSQQVGTSGSEQYF
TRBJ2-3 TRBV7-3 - CASSKNGRREADTQYF
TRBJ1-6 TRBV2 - CASSRSYQKTDSPLHF
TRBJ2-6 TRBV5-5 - CASSLLGGQAYSGANVLTF
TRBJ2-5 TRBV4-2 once CASSQLAGAGETQYF
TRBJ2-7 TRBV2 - CASSGGTGKEQYF
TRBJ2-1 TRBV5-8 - CASSPVTAYNEQFF
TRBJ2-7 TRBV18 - CASSPGSGTAGTSGSSYEQYF
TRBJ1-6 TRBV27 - CASSPGTGGSTLHF
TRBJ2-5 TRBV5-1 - CASTPLAGGLQETQYF
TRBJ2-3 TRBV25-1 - CASSVAGGYTQYF
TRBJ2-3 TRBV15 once CATSRDLVSDTQYF
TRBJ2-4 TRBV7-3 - CASSPGGWTGTKNIQYF
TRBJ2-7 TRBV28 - CASSSGQLGQYF
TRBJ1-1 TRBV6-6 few CASSRQGGSNLRAEAFF
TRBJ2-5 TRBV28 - CASSSSRDSKETQYF
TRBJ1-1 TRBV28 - CASRRQGGREAFF
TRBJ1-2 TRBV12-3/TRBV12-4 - CAGLTNYGYTF
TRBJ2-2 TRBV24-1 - CATSDPGTGGRTGELFF
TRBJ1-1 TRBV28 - CASKWLTGFTEAFF
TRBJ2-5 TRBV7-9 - CASSPGPPQETQYF